The clone carrying this TCR beta chain occurred many times. Its target is unknown. Time point defined: newly diagnosed GD, antithyroid drugs for less than 3 months. Extracted PBMC RNA gave rise to the TCR library. There are 15 residues in the CDR3. The ends were cut back, 6 bases at V and 7 bases at J, with 22 bases in the middle. The germline V gene encodes CDR1 DFQATT and CDR2 SNEGSKA (reference sequence). HTBI primers from iRepertoire and Arm-PCR of CDR3 regions yielded the TCR beta libraries. TCRdb redid the calling of the multiplex PCR reads with MiXCR, one entry per CDR3 protein. The repertoire holds 300,000 to 450,000 distinct CDR3 sequences, around 15% seen once, with roughly 20% in the top ten. The sample is drawn from a study of regulatory T cells in long-lasting Graves disease. Study-level points and caveats: TRBV28, TRBJ1-2 and TRBJ2-5 emerged as the favored segments in persistent disease. The TCR repertoire of persistent Graves' patients was less diverse than that of newly diagnosed ones.

The rearrangement joins TRBV20-1 to TRBJ2-1, with D tentatively TRBD1 (5 bases). Sequences were derived from peripheral blood mononuclear cells (PBMCs), sampled at new diagnosis, from a patient treated with antithyroid drugs. This TCR was sampled from a female donor with Graves disease. In nucleotides, the CDR3 is TGCAGTGCCAGGGCCCGATTGGGGTGGTGGAATGAGCAGTTCTTC. It encodes CSARARLGWWNEQFF.